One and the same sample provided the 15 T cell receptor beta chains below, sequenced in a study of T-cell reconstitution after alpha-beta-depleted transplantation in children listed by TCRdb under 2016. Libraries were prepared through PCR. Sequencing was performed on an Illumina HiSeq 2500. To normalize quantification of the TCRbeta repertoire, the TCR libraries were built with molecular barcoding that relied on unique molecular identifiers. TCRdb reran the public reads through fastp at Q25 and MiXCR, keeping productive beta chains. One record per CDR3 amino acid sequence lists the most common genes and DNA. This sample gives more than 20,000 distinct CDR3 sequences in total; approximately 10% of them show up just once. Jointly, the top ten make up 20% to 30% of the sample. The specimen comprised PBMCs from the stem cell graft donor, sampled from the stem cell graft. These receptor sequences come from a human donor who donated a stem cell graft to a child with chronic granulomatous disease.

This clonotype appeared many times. The chain's CDR3 is CASRGTGSNTQYF. DNA of the CDR3: TGTGCCAGCAGAGGAACAGGGTCGAATACGCAGTATTTT. This chain links TRBV12-3 or TRBV12-4 with TRBJ2-3; D possibly corresponds to TRBD1 (6 bases). This CDR3 has 13 amino acids. V lost 6 bases to trimming and J lost 7 bases, with 14 bases between them.

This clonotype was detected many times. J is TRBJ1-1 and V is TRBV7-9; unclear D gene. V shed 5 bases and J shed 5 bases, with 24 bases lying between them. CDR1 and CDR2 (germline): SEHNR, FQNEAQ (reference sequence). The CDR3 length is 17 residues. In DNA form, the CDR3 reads TGTGCCAGCAGCCCGCCTAGGGTTTCTGTGGAGTGGACTGAAGCTTTCTTT. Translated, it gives CASSPPRVSVEWTEAFF.

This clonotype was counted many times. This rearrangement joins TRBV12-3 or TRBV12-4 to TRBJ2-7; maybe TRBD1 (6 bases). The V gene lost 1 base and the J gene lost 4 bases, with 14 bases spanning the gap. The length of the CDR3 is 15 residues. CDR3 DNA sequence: TGTGCCAGCAGTTTAGTCTCAGGGGTCGGTTACGAGCAGTACTTC. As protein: CASSLVSGVGYEQYF.

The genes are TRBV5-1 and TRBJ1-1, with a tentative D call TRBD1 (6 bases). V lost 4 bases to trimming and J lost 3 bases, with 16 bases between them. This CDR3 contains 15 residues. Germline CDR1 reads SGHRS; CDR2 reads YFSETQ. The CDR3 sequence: CASSPYGYRDTEAFF. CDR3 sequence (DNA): TGCGCCAGCAGCCCATACGGTTACAGGGACACTGAAGCTTTCTTT.

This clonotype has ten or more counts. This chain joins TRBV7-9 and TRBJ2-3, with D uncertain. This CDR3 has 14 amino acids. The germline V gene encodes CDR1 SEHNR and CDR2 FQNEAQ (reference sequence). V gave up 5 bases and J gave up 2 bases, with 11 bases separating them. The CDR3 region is CASSLRTVTDTQYF. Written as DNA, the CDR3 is TGTGCCAGCAGCCTGCGGACGGTCACAGATACGCAGTATTTT. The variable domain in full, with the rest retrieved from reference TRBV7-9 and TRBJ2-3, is DTGVSQNPRHKITKRGQNVTFRCDPISEHNRLYWYRQTLGQGPEFLTYFQNEAQLEKSRLLSDRFSAERPKGSFSTLEIQRTEQGDSAMYLCASSLRTVTDTQYFGPGTRLTVL.

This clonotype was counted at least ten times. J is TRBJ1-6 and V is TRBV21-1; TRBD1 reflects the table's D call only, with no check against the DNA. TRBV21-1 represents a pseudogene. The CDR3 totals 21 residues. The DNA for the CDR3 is TGTGCCAGCAGCAAAGGCGTCGGCCCAGACAGGGGCCGAGCTACGGGTTCACCCCTCCACTTT. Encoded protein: CASSKGVGPDRGRATGSPLHF.

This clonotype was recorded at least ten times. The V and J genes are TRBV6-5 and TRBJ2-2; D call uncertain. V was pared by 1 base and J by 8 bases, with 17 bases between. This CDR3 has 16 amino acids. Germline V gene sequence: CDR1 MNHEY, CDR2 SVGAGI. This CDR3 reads CASSYFPATLPGELFF. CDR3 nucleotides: TGTGCCAGCAGTTACTTTCCTGCTACTTTGCCTGGGGAGCTGTTTTTT.

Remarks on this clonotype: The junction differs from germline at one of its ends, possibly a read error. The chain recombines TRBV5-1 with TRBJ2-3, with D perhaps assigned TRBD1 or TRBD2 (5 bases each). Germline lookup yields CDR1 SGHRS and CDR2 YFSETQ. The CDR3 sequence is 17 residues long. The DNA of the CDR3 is TGCGCCAGCAGCTTGGGGGTCGGGACCAAAAGCACCGATACGCTGTATTTT. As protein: CASSLGVGTKSTDTLYF.

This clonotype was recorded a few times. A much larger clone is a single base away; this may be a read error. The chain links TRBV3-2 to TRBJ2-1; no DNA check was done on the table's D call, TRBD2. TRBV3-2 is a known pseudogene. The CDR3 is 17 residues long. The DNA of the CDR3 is TGTGCCAGCACCCGTCATGCTAGCGGGAACTCCTACAATGAGCAGTTCTTC. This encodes CASTRHASGNSYNEQFF.

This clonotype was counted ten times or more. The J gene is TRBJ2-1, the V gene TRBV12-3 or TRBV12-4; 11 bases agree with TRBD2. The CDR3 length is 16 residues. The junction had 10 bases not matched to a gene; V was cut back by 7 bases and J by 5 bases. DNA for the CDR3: TGTGCCAGCAAGACTAGCGGGGCGCGGGGAAACAATGAGCAGTTCTTC. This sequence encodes CASKTSGARGNNEQFF.

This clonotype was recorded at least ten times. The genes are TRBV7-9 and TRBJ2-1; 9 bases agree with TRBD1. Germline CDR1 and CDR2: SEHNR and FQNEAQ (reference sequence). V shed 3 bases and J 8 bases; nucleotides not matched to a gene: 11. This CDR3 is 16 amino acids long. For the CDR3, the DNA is TGTGCCAGCAGCTTGATCGGACAGGGGTCTGGGGATGAGCAGTTCTTC. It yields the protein CASSLIGQGSGDEQFF.

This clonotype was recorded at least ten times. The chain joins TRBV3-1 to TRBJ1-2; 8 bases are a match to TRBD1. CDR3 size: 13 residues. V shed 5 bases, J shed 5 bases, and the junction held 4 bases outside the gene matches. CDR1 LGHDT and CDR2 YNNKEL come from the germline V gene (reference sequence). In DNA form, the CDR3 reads TGTGCCAGCAGCAGGACAGGGATTTATGGCTACACCTTC. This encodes CASSRTGIYGYTF.

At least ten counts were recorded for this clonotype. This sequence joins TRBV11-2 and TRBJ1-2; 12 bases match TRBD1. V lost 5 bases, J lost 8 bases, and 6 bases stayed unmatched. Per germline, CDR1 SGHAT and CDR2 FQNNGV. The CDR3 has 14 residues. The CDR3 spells CASSIGTGGPGYTF. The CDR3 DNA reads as TGTGCCAGCAGCATCGGGACAGGGGGCCCGGGCTACACCTTC.

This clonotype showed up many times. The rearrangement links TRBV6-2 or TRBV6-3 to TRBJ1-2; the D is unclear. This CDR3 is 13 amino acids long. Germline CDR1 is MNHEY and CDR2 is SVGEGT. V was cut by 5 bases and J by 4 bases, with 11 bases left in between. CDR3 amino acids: CASSREGGYGYTF. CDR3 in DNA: TGTGCCAGCAGTAGAGAGGGTGGCTATGGCTACACCTTC.

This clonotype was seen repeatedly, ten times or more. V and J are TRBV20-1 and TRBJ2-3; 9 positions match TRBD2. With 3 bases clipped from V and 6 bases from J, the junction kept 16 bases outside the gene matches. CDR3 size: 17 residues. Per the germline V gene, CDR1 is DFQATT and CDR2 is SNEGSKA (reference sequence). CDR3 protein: CSASRIAGARGGDTQYF. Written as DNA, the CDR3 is TGCAGTGCTAGTCGAATAGCGGGAGCTCGAGGGGGTGATACGCAGTATTTT.